What follows are 24 T cell receptor beta chains derived from one specimen sequenced in a study of T cell responses to AZD1222 COVID-19 vaccine. Profiling relied on immunoSEQ multiplex PCR, and the TCRdb table lists in-frame clones only, not all of them. The sample includes 140,000 to 150,000 clones, about 88% of them seen just once. The sequences come from peripheral blood, collected on day 0 of AZD1222 vaccination. These receptors were collected from an adult in good health.

The table lists this clone with a count of one. CDR3 sequence: CATGPGQGTSNEQFF. The CDR3 DNA is TGTGCCACTGGTCCGGGACAGGGGACATCCAATGAGCAGTTCTTC. The chain couples TRBV24-1 to TRBJ2-1; 10 nucleotides match TRBD1. This CDR3 is 15 amino acids long. V shed 10 bases and J 6 bases; nucleotides not matched to a gene: 11. Per germline, CDR1 KGHDR and CDR2 SFDVKD.

CDR3 in DNA: TGTGCCAGCAGCCGCCGGGACAGGGGCCACGAGCAGTACTTC. Translation gives CASSRRDRGHEQYF. The rearrangement links TRBV7-9 to TRBJ2-7; TRBD1 aligns across 10 bases. CDR1 is SEHNR and CDR2 is FQNEAQ in the germline V gene (reference sequence). The length of the CDR3 is 14 residues. Trimming cost V 5 bases and J 5 bases; bases outside gene matches: 6. The complete variable domain, with remaining parts taken from reference TRBV7-9 and TRBJ2-7, reads DTGVSQNPRHKITKRGQNVTFRCDPISEHNRLYWYRQTLGQGPEFLTYFQNEAQLEKSRLLSDRFSAERPKGSFSTLEIQRTEQGDSAMYLCASSRRDRGHEQYFGPGTRLTVT.

Only one count was recorded for this clone. V is TRBV2 and J is TRBJ1-1; TRBD1 matches at 8 bases. V lost 6 bases and J lost 9; bases outside the gene matches: 12. The CDR3 covers 14 residues. Germline assignment: CDR1 SNHLY and CDR2 FYNNEI. The CDR3 loop reads CASSRTGTLEKAFF. In DNA form, the CDR3 reads TGTGCCAGCAGCCGGACAGGGACTCTCGAGAAAGCTTTCTTT.

The chain employs TRBV24-1 and TRBJ2-1; 7 bases line up with TRBD2. The V gene end was trimmed by 9 bases and the J gene end by 3 bases; junction bases not matched to a gene: 10. This CDR3 has 15 residues. Germline loops: CDR1 KGHDR, CDR2 SFDVKD. As DNA, the CDR3 is TGTGCCACCTCCCTTGGGCGGGAGCACTACAATGAGCAGTTCTTC. This sequence encodes CATSLGREHYNEQFF.

V usage is TRBV28 and J usage is TRBJ2-2; 9 bases are shared with TRBD1. The CDR3 loop spans 13 amino acids. Looked up from germline, CDR1 is MDHEN and CDR2 is SYDVKM. V trimming: 6 bases; J trimming: 6 bases; junction bases outside the gene matches: 2. The CDR3 DNA follows: TGTGCCAGCAGGACAGGGGGGGCCGGGGAGCTGTTTTTT. Protein product: CASRTGGAGELFF.

The gene calls are TRBV28 and TRBJ2-7, with D perhaps TRBD1 or TRBD2 (5 bases each). Trimming left V 5 bases short and J 2 bases short, with 16 bases between. The CDR3 totals 15 residues. Germline V gives CDR1 MDHEN, CDR2 SYDVKM. The CDR3 here is CASSRRGLLTYEQYF. DNA for the CDR3: TGTGCCAGCAGTCGCCGGGGCCTCCTAACCTACGAGCAGTACTTC.

The rearrangement joins TRBV7-3 to TRBJ2-1; 13 nucleotides line up with TRBD2. After removal of 5 bases from V and 7 bases from J, the junction contained 8 bases not matched to a gene. The CDR3 length is 16 residues. Germline CDR1 SGHTA, CDR2 FQGTGA. Here the CDR3 reads CASSPWTSGSHNEQFF. CDR3 DNA sequence: TGTGCCAGCAGCCCTTGGACTAGCGGGAGTCATAATGAGCAGTTCTTC.

The rearrangement links TRBV19 to TRBJ2-7; TRBD1 matches 10 bases. The ends lost 2 bases at V and 3 bases at J; junction bases unmatched: 4. Germline-derived CDR1 and CDR2 are LNHDA and SQIVND (reference sequence). The CDR3 consists of 15 residues. The DNA for the CDR3 is TGTGCCAGTAGTATAACCCGGACAGGGGGCTACGAGCAGTACTTC. Protein product: CASSITRTGGYEQYF.

This clone was recorded only once. The rearrangement joins TRBV19 to TRBJ2-2; D ambiguous. V was pared by 6 bases and J by 5 bases, with 13 bases between. The CDR3 covers 14 residues. Germline assignment: CDR1 LNHDA and CDR2 SQIVND (reference sequence). CDR3 nucleotides: TGTGCCAGTAGCTCCGGACGGAATACCGGGGAGCTGTTTTTT. As protein: CASSSGRNTGELFF.

The chain has TRBV3-1 (or the pseudogene TRBV3-2) and TRBJ1-4, with 9 nucleotides matching TRBD1. V shed 8 bases and J 8 bases; nucleotides not matched to a gene: 6. Germline V gene data show CDR1 as LGHDT and CDR2 as YNNKEL (reference sequence). The CDR3 totals 13 residues. Written as DNA, the CDR3 is TGTGCCAGCCGGGGGACAGGGAACGAAAAACTGTTTTTT. It encodes CASRGTGNEKLFF.

V is TRBV6-5 and J is TRBJ1-6; D might be TRBD1 (5 bases). Trimming took 0 bases from V and 8 from J, leaving 14 bases between them. The CDR3 contains 16 residues. Germline CDR1 reads MNHEY; CDR2 reads SVGAGI. Here the CDR3 reads CASSYSVGDRYSPLHF. CDR3 coding DNA: TGTGCCAGCAGTTACTCCGTAGGGGATCGATATTCACCCCTCCACTTT.

This rearrangement joins TRBV6-2 or TRBV6-3 to TRBJ1-1; weak D call: TRBD1 (5 bases). CDR3 length: 10 residues. Germline assignment: CDR1 MNHEY and CDR2 SVGEGT. The V gene lost 2 bases and the J gene lost 12 bases, with 7 bases spanning the gap. The CDR3 protein is CASSYGGTFF. CDR3 sequence (DNA): TGTGCCAGCAGTTACGGGGGGACTTTCTTT.

The V gene is TRBV7-2, the J gene TRBJ2-1; 9 nucleotides agree with TRBD2. This CDR3 has 19 residues. Germline CDR1 SGHTA, CDR2 FQGNSA. The V and J ends lost 0 bases and 3 bases, in that order; junction bases with no gene match: 12. The CDR3 spells CASSLALFSAGGDYNEQFF. DNA for the CDR3: TGTGCCAGCAGCTTAGCATTGTTTTCTGCGGGAGGGGACTACAATGAGCAGTTCTTC.

This chain joins TRBV7-6 and TRBJ2-2, with D possibly being TRBD2 (6 bases). V lost 5 bases to trimming and J lost 0 bases, with 16 bases between them. The CDR3 consists of 17 residues. Germline assignment: CDR1 SGHVS and CDR2 FNYEAQ. For the CDR3, the DNA is TGTGCCAGCAGCGGGACCGGGGGTCTAGCGAACACCGGGGAGCTGTTTTTT. Its translation: CASSGTGGLANTGELFF.

The V gene is TRBV15, the J gene TRBJ2-1; D is unresolved. The CDR3 runs to 13 residues. Germline V gene lookup returns CDR1 LNHNV and CDR2 YYDKDF (reference sequence). The germline V and J ends were trimmed by 1 base and 10 bases, with 11 bases remaining between them. CDR3 in DNA: TGTGCCACCAGCAGAGTCGACCGCCGGGAGCAGTTCTTC. Translating gives CATSRVDRREQFF.

This chain connects TRBV5-6 to TRBJ2-7; 7 positions match TRBD2. CDR1 and CDR2 (germline): SGHDT, YYEEEE. Trimming cost V 3 bases and J 0 bases; bases outside gene matches: 9. This CDR3 region has 16 residues. The CDR3 DNA reads as TGTGCCAGCAGCTGGTGGGGTGGGAGGGCCTCCTACGAGCAGTACTTC. The encoded protein is CASSWWGGRASYEQYF.

The chain recombines TRBV3-1 (or the pseudogene TRBV3-2) with TRBJ1-1; D gene ambiguous. The CDR3 consists of 13 residues. V was shortened by 2 bases and J by 1 base, with 5 bases between the two germline ends. Germline V gives CDR1 LGHDT, CDR2 YNNKEL (reference sequence). As DNA, the CDR3 is TGTGCCAGCAGCCAATACTCGAACACTGAAGCTTTCTTT. Protein product: CASSQYSNTEAFF.

CDR3 sequence (DNA): TGTGCCAGCATGGGGGGTATAACGGAGCAGTACTTC. It is translated as CASMGGITEQYF. The chain uses TRBV28 and TRBJ2-7; TRBD2 might be the D (6 bases). Germline V gene data show CDR1 as MDHEN and CDR2 as SYDVKM. The V end lost 7 bases, the J end lost 7 bases, and 14 bases lay between the germline ends. The CDR3 covers 12 residues.

V usage is TRBV7-2 and J usage is TRBJ1-6; TRBD1 aligns across 7 bases. Germline CDR1 is SGHTA and CDR2 is FQGNSA. J lost 10 bases, V lost 3 bases, and 6 bases had no gene match. The CDR3 consists of 14 residues. The CDR3 coding sequence is TGTGCCAGCAGCTTGGACAGGAGGAAATCACCCCTCCACTTT. Its translation is CASSLDRRKSPLHF.

The rearrangement links TRBV6-6 to TRBJ2-7; 11 bases are a match to TRBD2. Trimming removed 7 bases from V and 1 base from J; junction bases left unmatched: 9. The length of the CDR3 is 16 residues. Germline assignment: CDR1 MNHNY and CDR2 SVGAGI (reference sequence). CDR3 region: CASTRTLAGGSYEQYF. CDR3 nucleotides: TGTGCCAGCACCAGGACCTTAGCGGGAGGGTCCTACGAGCAGTACTTC.

This clone is a singleton in its sample. V usage is TRBV9 and J usage is TRBJ1-4, with D uncertain. Per germline, CDR1 SGDLS and CDR2 YYNGEE. The germline V and J ends were trimmed by 3 bases and 2 bases, with 11 bases remaining between them. The CDR3 totals 15 residues. The CDR3 sequence: CASSGWEGTNEKLFF. CDR3 nucleotides: TGTGCCAGCAGCGGCTGGGAAGGGACTAATGAAAAACTGTTTTTT.

The chain uses TRBV21-1 and TRBJ2-1; the D call of TRBD2 is as the table states it, not checked on the DNA. TRBV21-1 is a documented pseudogene. The CDR3 extends over 21 amino acids. CDR3 region: CASRLPGGEGLAGSSYNEQFF. CDR3 coding DNA: TGTGCCAGCAGATTACCAGGGGGCGAGGGACTAGCGGGGTCCTCCTACAATGAGCAGTTCTTC.

This rearrangement joins TRBV5-1 to TRBJ2-4, with D perhaps TRBD1 (6 bases). CDR3 size: 17 residues. Trimming removed 0 bases at V and 0 bases at J, with 13 bases between. Germline lookup yields CDR1 SGHRS and CDR2 YFSETQ. The CDR3 bases are TGCGCCAGCAGCTTGGGGACAGACCTACTAGCCAAAAACATTCAGTACTTC. Translation gives CASSLGTDLLAKNIQYF.

The V gene is TRBV3-1 (or the pseudogene TRBV3-2), the J gene TRBJ2-1, with 12 nucleotides matching TRBD1. CDR1 LGHDT and CDR2 YNNKEL come from the germline V gene (reference sequence). V was pared by 5 bases and J by 12 bases, with 14 bases of the junction left unmatched. CDR3 length equals 16 residues. The CDR3 loop reads CASSSEGGTGGSVQFF. The CDR3 nucleotides read TGTGCCAGCAGCTCTGAGGGAGGGACAGGGGGCAGTGTGCAGTTCTTC.